This is a list of T cell receptor beta chains from one sample in a study of blood T cell repertoires in COVID-19. Using immunoSEQ multiplex PCR, the repertoire was profiled, and TCRdb retains in-frame clones only, with some absent. Among fewer than 450,000 clones listed, about 93% were seen once. The sample comprised peripheral blood. These receptor sequences come from a woman aged 18-35 years who had recovered from COVID-19. Each CDR3 is given with its conserved first and last residue. D genes are given only for firm matches. Not all rows give a size; the values are once, few, many and, for expanded clones, a class.

TRBJ2-1 TRBV11-3 - TRBD2 18 TGTGCCAGCAGCTTAAAGTTCTCTCAGCGGGAGGGCCGCAATGAGCAGTTCTTC CASSLKFSQREGRNEQFF
TRBJ2-2 TRBV15 - TRBD2 17 TGTGCCACCAGCAGAGGCGTAGCGGGAGCAAGAACCGGGGAGCTGTTTTTT CATSRGVAGARTGELFF
TRBJ1-6 TRBV5-6 - - 15 TGTGCCAGCAGCTTCTCAGGCTCTTATAATTCACCCCTCCACTTT CASSFSGSYNSPLHF
TRBJ2-1 TRBV10-1 - - 17 TGCGCCAGCAGTTTAAGTGTCGGGAGTAGCTCCTACAATGAGCAGTTCTTC CASSLSVGSSSYNEQFF
TRBJ2-2 TRBV24-1 - - 16 TGTGCCACCAGTGATTCACGACAGGGACTCACCGGGGAGCTGTTTTTT CATSDSRQGLTGELFF
TRBJ2-1 TRBV15 - - 13 TGTGCCACCAGCAGAGATTTTGGGTCAGGGAAATTCTTC CATSRDFGSGKFF
TRBJ1-3 TRBV25-1 - - 16 TGTGCCAGCAGTGAAGCACAGGGATACTCTGGAAACACCATATATTTT CASSEAQGYSGNTIYF
TRBJ1-2 TRBV19 - - 13 TGTGCCAGTACCCCTTCCCACGGGGGTGGCTACACCTTC CASTPSHGGGYTF
TRBJ1-2 TRBV19 - - 18 TGTGCCAGTAGTATGGGCTTTTGGGTCCCAGGGAGGAGGGATGGCTACACCTTC CASSMGFWVPGRRDGYTF
TRBJ1-1 TRBV5-1 - - 15 TGCGCCAGCAGCGCTGAGGGAAGTCCGAACACTGAAGCTTTCTTT CASSAEGSPNTEAFF
TRBJ1-1 TRBV29-1 - TRBD1 13 TGCAGCGTTTCCAGGGGGCAGGACACTGAAGCTTTCTTT CSVSRGQDTEAFF
TRBJ1-2 TRBV10-2 - - 13 TGCGCCAGCAGTGCCTCGACAGACTATGGCTACACCTTC CASSASTDYGYTF
TRBJ1-1 TRBV10-2 - TRBD1 13 TGCGCCAGCACCCGGACAGGGCACACTGAAGCTTTCTTT CASTRTGHTEAFF
TRBJ2-3 TRBV9 - - 16 TGTGCCAGCAGCCCCGCAGATGGGGGGATCCGAGATACGCAGTATTTT CASSPADGGIRDTQYF
TRBJ1-2 TRBV19 - TRBD1 16 TGTGCCAGTAGTGTAACCCGGGACAGGGGGTTCGGGGCCTACACCTTC CASSVTRDRGFGAYTF
TRBJ1-1 TRBV5-8 - TRBD1 16 TGTGCCAGCAGCCCCGTACTGGGACAGGACAACACTGAAGCTTTCTTT CASSPVLGQDNTEAFF
TRBJ1-2 TRBV19 - - 15 TGTGCCGCAGGACAGTTCACTCCCCCCTCTAGGGGCTACACCTTC CAAGQFTPPSRGYTF
TRBJ2-6 TRBV5-1 - TRBD1 18 TGCGCCAGCAAAGAACAGGGGGTCCTCAGCTCTGGGGCCAACGTCCTGACTTTC CASKEQGVLSSGANVLTF
TRBJ1-6 TRBV4-3 - - 19 TGCGCCAGCAGCCAAGATAATTGGCAGGGCGAGTCCTATAATTCACCCCTCCACTTT CASSQDNWQGESYNSPLHF
TRBJ1-4 TRBV4-3 - - 14 TGCGCCAGCCAGTTAAGGGGGACTAATGAAAAACTGTTTTTT CASQLRGTNEKLFF
TRBJ2-1 TRBV5-1 - TRBD2 24 TGCGCCAGCAGCTACGACTCCGGGACTAGCGGGAGGACTCCGTCGAGAAGGGTTTACAATGAGCAGTTCTTC CASSYDSGTSGRTPSRRVYNEQFF
TRBJ1-1 TRBV6-1 - TRBD1 15 TGTGCCAGCAGTGAATACGGGACAGACAACACTGAAGCTTTCTTT CASSEYGTDNTEAFF
TRBJ2-3 TRBV30 - TRBD2 14 TGTGCCTGGAGTGTCGGGGGGAACACAGATACGCAGTATTTT CAWSVGGNTDTQYF
TRBJ1-2 TRBV11-3 - - 14 TGTGCCAGCAGCCCTCTAGAGGGAGTCGGCGGCTACACCTTC CASSPLEGVGGYTF
TRBJ1-6 TRBV2 - - 14 TGTGCCAGCAGCAGTAGGGCCCAGGGTTCACCCCTCCACTTT CASSSRAQGSPLHF
TRBJ2-1 TRBV24-1 - - 16 TGTGCCACCAGTGATCCCCGTAGCAGGGGCCACAATGAGCAGTTCTTC CATSDPRSRGHNEQFF
TRBJ2-5 TRBV7-7 - TRBD1 15 TGTGCCAGCAGTCGGCTACAGGGGGCGGGGGAGACCCAGTACTTC CASSRLQGAGETQYF
TRBJ1-2 TRBV29-1 - - 12 TGCAGCGGGGGGAGGGCAGGGGCTGGCTACACCTTC CSGGRAGAGYTF
TRBJ2-2 TRBV7-9 once TRBD2 16 TGTGCCAGCAGACCCGAGGGCCTAGCGGGACCCGGGGAGCTGTTTTTT CASRPEGLAGPGELFF
TRBJ2-1 TRBV9 - - 16 TGTGCCAGCAGCTCCGATCGGGTTTCCGCCTACAATGAGCAGTTCTTC CASSSDRVSAYNEQFF
TRBJ1-1 TRBV30 - - 13 TGTGCCTGGAGTTTTACAGGGAACACTGAAGCTTTCTTT CAWSFTGNTEAFF
TRBJ2-5 TRBV6-2/TRBV6-3 - - 15 TGTGCCAGCAGTTCCCTTAGCTCAAGGGGAGAGACCCAGTACTTC CASSSLSSRGETQYF
TRBJ2-3 TRBV18 - TRBD2 17 TGTGCCAGCTCACCCAGGACTAGCGGAGGTTACACAGATACGCAGTATTTT CASSPRTSGGYTDTQYF
TRBJ1-1 TRBV7-2 - TRBD1 13 TGTGCCAGCAGCTCTAGGCCGGGACAGGGAGCTTTCTTT CASSSRPGQGAFF
TRBJ1-1 TRBV12-5 - - 12 TGTGCTAGTGGTCGTGGGGCCACTGAAGCTTTCTTT CASGRGATEAFF
TRBJ1-1 TRBV5-6 - TRBD1 13 TGTGCCAGCAGCAAGCGCTCCGGGACAGAGGCTTTCTTT CASSKRSGTEAFF
TRBJ1-6 TRBV18 - TRBD1 14 TGTGCCAGCTCACCCAGGGGGAATAATTCACCCCTCCACTTT CASSPRGNNSPLHF
TRBJ1-6 TRBV7-6 few TRBD1 15 TGTGCCAGCAGCTTAGCGGGCAGGGGGGACTCACCCCTCCACTTT CASSLAGRGDSPLHF
TRBJ1-3 TRBV7-9 - TRBD1 16 TGTGCCAGCAGCATCGCTAAGGGGGCGACGGGAAACACCATATATTTT CASSIAKGATGNTIYF
TRBJ1-2 TRBV9 - - 14 TGTGCCAGCAGCGTAGCTGGCAGGGGCAGTGGCTACACCTTC CASSVAGRGSGYTF
TRBJ2-1 TRBV9 - - 15 TGTGCCAGCAGCGTAGAACTAGTTCCCTACAATGAGCAGTTCTTC CASSVELVPYNEQFF
TRBJ2-3 TRBV29-1 - - 16 TGCAGCGTTGAAAGCTTGTCCGCGGGACTGGCAGATACGCAGTATTTT CSVESLSAGLADTQYF
TRBJ2-2 TRBV4-3 - - 16 TGCGCCAGCAGCCAAGCGGGGAGCCAGTACACCGGGGAGCTGTTTTTT CASSQAGSQYTGELFF
TRBJ2-2 TRBV19 once - 14 TGTGCCAGCACCCGGGACTCCGACACCGGGGAGCTGTTTTTT CASTRDSDTGELFF
TRBJ2-3 TRBV25-1 - TRBD2 16 TGTGCCAGCAGTGAAGGCGGGAGGGCCCCCCCAGATACGCAGTATTTT CASSEGGRAPPDTQYF
TRBJ1-2 TRBV28 - TRBD1 15 TGTGCCAGCAGTTTCCGGGACAGTTTTTCTTATGGCTACACCTTC CASSFRDSFSYGYTF
TRBJ1-2 TRBV30 - - 15 TGTGCCTGGGGTGGGGTGTTTGGGGGGAACTATGGCTACACCTTC CAWGGVFGGNYGYTF
TRBJ1-2 TRBV7-2 - - 18 TGTGCCAGCAGCTTAGCGGTTTCGGGGGGCGGTCTGAGCTATGGCTACACCTTC CASSLAVSGGGLSYGYTF
TRBJ1-4 TRBV7-9 - - 14 TGTGCCAGCAGTTACAGGCCACCTAATGAAAAACTGTTTTTT CASSYRPPNEKLFF
TRBJ2-3 TRBV12-5 - - 14 TGTGCTAGTGGCCGGGACTTCGAATCAGATACGCAGTATTTT CASGRDFESDTQYF
TRBJ1-1 TRBV30 once - 13 TGTGCCTGGAGACGGAGCGGGGACACTGAAGCTTTCTTT CAWRRSGDTEAFF
TRBJ1-5 TRBV21-1 - - 19 TGTGCCAGCAGCAAAGAAATCGGGACAGCGATGTATAGCAATCAGCCCCAGCATTTT CASSKEIGTAMYSNQPQHF
TRBJ1-1 TRBV11-2 - TRBD1 15 TGTGCCAGCAGCTTAGGACAGGGGGCTAACACTGAAGCTTTCTTT CASSLGQGANTEAFF
TRBJ2-1 TRBV30 - TRBD2 16 TGTGCCTGGAGTAGAAGGGCGGGAGGGCCATTCTTGGAGCAGTTCTTC CAWSRRAGGPFLEQFF
TRBJ2-5 TRBV13 - TRBD2 16 TGTGCCAGCAGCTTAGCAGCGGGAGGGCCATGGGAGACCCAGTACTTC CASSLAAGGPWETQYF
TRBJ2-2 TRBV6-4 few - 14 TGTGCCAGCAGTGGCGGGATCGACACCGGGGAGCTGTTTTTT CASSGGIDTGELFF